This passage covers 14 T cell receptor beta chains from one sample sequenced in a study of T cell responses to AZD1222 COVID-19 vaccine. The method was immunoSEQ multiplex PCR; TCRdb's version includes in-frame clones alone and lacks a portion of them. The sample contains just under 95,000 clones, roughly 88% of which appear only once. The material was peripheral blood, obtained on day 0 of AZD1222 vaccination. The source is an adult in good health.

The chain uses TRBV12-5 and TRBJ2-5; 11 nucleotides agree with TRBD2. CDR3 size: 17 residues. V lost 1 base to trimming and J lost 0 bases; unmatched junction nucleotides: 4. Looked up from germline, CDR1 is LGHNT and CDR2 is FRNRAP. The CDR3 is CASGLGLAGPYQETQYF. The CDR3 DNA sequence: TGTGCTAGTGGTTTGGGACTAGCGGGACCGTACCAAGAGACCCAGTACTTC. Full variable domain (remainder filled in from reference TRBV12-5 and TRBJ2-5): DARVTQTPRHKVTEMGQEVTMRCQPILGHNTVFWYRQTMMQGLELLAYFRNRAPLDDSGMPKDRFSAEMPDATLATLKIQPSEPRDSAVYFCASGLGLAGPYQETQYFGPGTRLLVL.

The J gene is TRBJ2-7, the V gene TRBV19; the match to TRBD1 covers 9 bases. The CDR3 has 13 amino acids. V trimming: 5 bases; J trimming: 4 bases; junction bases outside the gene matches: 3. Germline V gene data show CDR1 as LNHDA and CDR2 as SQIVND (reference sequence). The CDR3 is CASSFGQGYEQYF. The CDR3 DNA is TGTGCCAGTAGTTTCGGACAGGGGTACGAGCAGTACTTC.

This chain joins TRBV7-2 and TRBJ2-5; TRBD2 aligns across 7 bases. V trimming: 4 bases; J trimming: 5 bases; junction bases outside the gene matches: 10. CDR1 and CDR2 from the germline V gene are SGHTA and FQGNSA. The CDR3 sequence is 15 residues long. CDR3: CASSSPRTSHETQYF. DNA for the CDR3: TGTGCCAGCAGCTCACCTCGGACTAGTCATGAGACCCAGTACTTC.

The chain links TRBV7-2 to TRBJ1-5, with D unresolved. V was pared by 1 base and J by 6 bases, with 10 bases between. Germline loops: CDR1 SGHTA, CDR2 FQGNSA. CDR3 size: 14 residues. The CDR3 region has the DNA TGTGCCAGCAGCTTAGTTCGGAGGAGTCAGCCCCAGCATTTT. Amino acid sequence: CASSLVRRSQPQHF. Full variable domain (remainder filled in from reference TRBV7-2 and TRBJ1-5): GAGVSQSPSNKVTEKGKDVELRCDPISGHTALYWYRQSLGQGLEFLIYFQGNSAPDKSGLPSDRFSAERTGGSVSTLTIQRTQQEDSAVYLCASSLVRRSQPQHFGDGTRLSIL.

This clone was picked up one time. The chain combines TRBV5-1 with TRBJ1-1, with D hard to call. CDR1 and CDR2 (germline): SGHRS, YFSETQ. There are 11 residues in the CDR3. V was trimmed by 4 bases and J by 5 bases, leaving 6 bases between them. The CDR3 DNA reads TGCGCCAGCAGCCTAGGGACTGAAGCTTTCTTT. The encoded protein is CASSLGTEAFF.

The rearrangement uses TRBV7-2 and TRBJ2-1; 10 bases line up with TRBD2. The CDR3 runs 20 residues. CDR1 is SGHTA, CDR2 FQGNSA, per germline. V dropped 0 bases and J dropped 0; count of bases not matched to a gene: 11. The chain's CDR3 is CASSLALAGPTSSSYNEQFF. The DNA for the CDR3 is TGTGCCAGCAGCTTAGCACTAGCGGGGCCCACCAGTAGCTCCTACAATGAGCAGTTCTTC.

The chain uses TRBV30 and TRBJ2-3; D may be TRBD2 (6 bases). This CDR3 contains 15 residues. The germline V gene has CDR1 GTSNPN and CDR2 SVGIG (reference sequence). With 2 bases removed from V and 2 bases from J, the gap between germline ends came to 14 bases. CDR3 bases: TGTGCCTGGAGTTCCGGGACTGGTCCCACAGATACGCAGTATTTT. This encodes CAWSSGTGPTDTQYF.

The CDR3 DNA sequence: TGTGCCAGCAGGAACTTAGCGGGGAATCAGCCCCAGCATTTT. It translates to CASRNLAGNQPQHF. The chain links TRBV6-5 to TRBJ1-5; D remains unclear. V shed 6 bases and J shed 4 bases, with 13 bases lying between them. Germline CDR1 is MNHEY and CDR2 is SVGAGI. This CDR3 contains 14 residues.

This sequence joins TRBV14 and TRBJ1-1; D ambiguous. The germline V and J ends were trimmed by 0 bases and 12 bases, with 14 bases remaining between them. The CDR3 runs to 13 residues. CDR1 is SGHDN, CDR2 FVKESK, per germline. The CDR3 DNA sequence: TGTGCCAGCAGCCAAGACGGACCGACTTTAACTTTCTTT. Translated: CASSQDGPTLTFF. The whole variable domain, filled in from reference TRBV14 and TRBJ1-1, reads EAGVTQFPSHSVIEKGQTVTLRCDPISGHDNLYWYRRVMGKEIKFLLHFVKESKQDESGMPNNRFLAERTGGTYSTLKVQPAELEDSGVYFCASSQDGPTLTFFGQGTRLTVV.

The table lists this clone with a count of one. As DNA, the CDR3 is TGTGCCAGCAGTTTCGAGGGCATGGGGACGGATGAGCAGTTCTTC. This gives the protein CASSFEGMGTDEQFF. The chain carries TRBV7-2 and TRBJ2-1; tentatively, D is TRBD1 or TRBD2 (5 bases each). Germline V gene lookup returns CDR1 SGHTA and CDR2 FQGNSA. The V gene lost 6 bases and the J gene lost 8 bases, with 20 bases spanning the gap. The CDR3 length is 15 residues.

The V call is TRBV19, the J call TRBJ1-1; D not resolved. The germline V gene has CDR1 LNHDA and CDR2 SQIVND (reference sequence). Trimming took off 8 bases at V and 5 bases at J, with 6 bases between the two ends. The CDR3 consists of 10 residues. In nucleotides, the CDR3 is TGTGCCAGTCAAGGGACTGAAGCTTTCTTT. This sequence encodes CASQGTEAFF.

This clone was picked up one time. V usage is TRBV2 and J usage is TRBJ2-1, with 10 positions matching TRBD1. The CDR3 contains 15 residues. The junction had 7 bases not matched to a gene; V was cut back by 6 bases and J by 5 bases. Germline V CDR1 and CDR2: SNHLY, FYNNEI. CDR3: CASSEDRGENNEQFF. Here the CDR3 DNA reads TGTGCCAGCAGCGAGGACAGGGGGGAGAACAATGAGCAGTTCTTC.

The chain has TRBV6-5 and TRBJ2-7, with TRBD1 identical over 8 bases. This CDR3 contains 14 residues. Losses at the gene ends were 8 bases for V and 0 bases for J; bases not matched to a gene: 6. CDR1 is MNHEY, CDR2 SVGAGI, per germline. CDR3 loop: CASSRDRSSYEQYF. The CDR3 DNA reads TGTGCCAGCTCCCGGGACAGGAGCTCCTACGAGCAGTACTTC.

The J gene is TRBJ2-1, the V gene TRBV5-6; no clear D. The CDR3 is 11 amino acids. V was clipped by 5 bases and J by 14 bases, with 14 bases between them. Looked up from germline, CDR1 is SGHDT and CDR2 is YYEEEE. CDR3 DNA: TGTGCCAGCAGTTTTGGCCCTCGCAAGTTCTTC. Its translation: CASSFGPRKFF.